These 6 T cell receptor beta chains were all obtained from the same sample, sequenced in a study of shared T cell receptors in the human thymus. TCRdb keeps only in-frame clones here, not all; method: immunoSEQ multiplex PCR. The table records about 660,000 clones, 88% of them present only once. The same data also contributed to another study, on human thymus T cells.

Sample: thymocytes. The receptors stem from a boy younger than two with a congenital heart defect.

The chain is built from TRBV25-1 and TRBJ2-5, with 10 bases matching TRBD2. CDR1 is MGHDK, CDR2 SYGVNS, per germline. The V segment lost 7 bases and the J segment 13 bases; nucleotides outside the gene matches: 12. This CDR3 contains 13 residues. The CDR3 DNA follows: TGTGCCAGCACAACTAGCGGGGCCGGGTTACGGTACTTC. Protein: CASTTSGAGLRYF.

The V call is TRBV14, the J call TRBJ2-1; TRBD2 matches at 7 bases. Germline assignment: CDR1 SGHDN and CDR2 FVKESK. V lost 5 bases, J lost 3 bases, and 10 bases stayed unmatched. CDR3 length: 16 residues. CDR3 nucleotide sequence: TGTGCCAGCAGCATAGACAGAGGACTAGACTACAATGAGCAGTTCTTC. It translates to CASSIDRGLDYNEQFF.

This clone was seen a handful of times. The CDR3, as DNA: TGTGCCAGCAGTGTGGAGTCAGGGGCCTACGAGCAGTACTTC. Encoded protein: CASSVESGAYEQYF. This chain links TRBV6-4 with TRBJ2-7, with a tentative D call TRBD1 (6 bases). Germline V CDR1 and CDR2: MRHNA, SNTAGT. The CDR3 spans 14 residues. Trimming shortened V by 4 bases and J by 2 bases, and 12 bases separated the two germline ends.

V gene TRBV27 combines with J gene TRBJ2-3; D might be TRBD1 (6 bases). Germline assignment: CDR1 MNHEY and CDR2 SMNVEV (reference sequence). The CDR3 loop spans 16 amino acids. V lost 6 bases to trimming and J lost 0 bases, with 16 bases between them. In nucleotides, the CDR3 is TGTGCCAGCAGCCCAGCGACAGGTTCTAGCACAGATACGCAGTATTTT. It encodes CASSPATGSSTDTQYF.

The chain carries TRBV6-5 and TRBJ1-5, with 8 bases fitting TRBD1. Germline V lookup: CDR1 MNHEY, CDR2 SVGAGI. The CDR3 has 14 amino acids. The trim removed 4 bases at V and 4 bases at J, leaving 3 bases unmatched. The CDR3 DNA follows: TGTGCCAGCAGTTTTGACAGGGGAAATCAGCCCCAGCATTTT. Protein product: CASSFDRGNQPQHF.

The V and J genes are TRBV27 and TRBJ2-1; the match to TRBD2 covers 7 bases. The CDR3 consists of 14 residues. Germline trimming cut 5 bases from V and 6 bases from J; bases unmatched to any gene: 7. CDR1 is MNHEY, CDR2 SMNVEV, per germline (reference sequence). CDR3 coding DNA: TGTGCCAGCAGTGCGGGACTAAAGAGCAATGAGCAGTTCTTC. Translating gives CASSAGLKSNEQFF.